This T cell receptor beta chain was captured in a study of cytomegalovirus exposure and HLA in healthy donors. As for this clone: Its antigen is currently unknown.

The PCR used 60 Vbeta and 13 Jbeta primers. Method: immunoSEQ multiplex PCR; TCRdb's copy keeps in-frame clones and lacks some. The table shows under 200,000 clones, with approximately 81% occurring only once. The germline V gene has CDR1 MNHNS and CDR2 SASEGT. After removal of 7 bases from V and 6 bases from J, the junction contained 9 bases not matched to a gene. The CDR3 is 14 amino acids. Study-level results: In terms of immune exposure information, only CMV serostatus was available.

Material for sequencing was PBMCs. The sequence came from a female donor in good health and CMV-seronegative. The chain uses TRBV6-1 and TRBJ2-7; 10 positions agree with TRBD1. In DNA, the CDR3 is TGTGCCAGCACCTCAGACAGGGGGCGGCGCGAGCAGTACTTC. Translation gives CASTSDRGRREQYF.